The rows below give T cell receptor beta chains drawn from one sample of a study of neurological immune-mediated disorders. Using its own MiXCR run on the 5' RACE reads, TCRdb lists one record per CDR3 protein. The table records tens of thousands of distinct CDR3 sequences, around 4% of them present only once. Sequenced material: PBMCs. These receptors all stem from a man aged 30 to 45 with multiple sclerosis. CDR3s include the opening cysteine and the closing phenylalanine or tryptophan. Each record gives: D gene, J gene, clone size, V gene, CDR3 protein. The D gene is left open where the match is weak. Where a row states a size, it is once, few, many or the class of an expanded clone; other rows omit it.

>NA|TRBJ1-4|many|TRBV12-3/TRBV12-4
CASSSGSPGGELFF
>TRBD2|TRBJ2-2|many|TRBV7-3
CASSLRAGGTGELFF
>NA|TRBJ2-7|few|TRBV20-1
CSAPGETGGGLPHEQYF
>NA|TRBJ1-6|many|TRBV11-2
CASSLWGNVVDSPLHF
>NA|TRBJ1-5|many|TRBV15
CATSRDPREGQPQHF
>TRBD1|TRBJ2-3|many|TRBV5-1
CASRMTGDIPTDTQYF
>NA|TRBJ1-1|many|TRBV27
CASTPTRAEKAGETFF
>TRBD2|TRBJ2-1|many|TRBV27
CASAYGGADEQFF
>TRBD1|TRBJ1-6|many|TRBV27
CASSPYPTGSVPLHF
>NA|TRBJ1-4|many|TRBV5-1
CASSSTYREKLFF
>NA|TRBJ2-3|many|TRBV5-1
CASSLDGVGVADTQYF
>NA|TRBJ2-5|many|TRBV5-1
CASSRGPQETQYF
>NA|TRBJ2-5|many|TRBV5-1
CASSAGQGKETQYF
>NA|TRBJ2-5|many|TRBV7-8
CASRLGTQETQYF
>NA|TRBJ2-1|many|TRBV20-1
CSARDPSGDEQFF
>TRBD1|TRBJ1-1|many|TRBV2
CASSRNGQGARTEAFF
>NA|TRBJ2-1|many|TRBV14
CASSQVVSEQFF
>NA|TRBJ2-7|many|TRBV6-5
CASSPRRESVGEQYF
>NA|TRBJ1-2|many|TRBV20-1
CSAPGGQGGPYGYTF
>NA|TRBJ2-3|medium-sized|TRBV10-2
CASSESSVNTQYF
>TRBD2|TRBJ2-1|many|TRBV20-1
CSASTSGGNNEQFF
>TRBD1|TRBJ1-1|many|TRBV29-1
CSAYGTEKAFF
>TRBD1|TRBJ1-6|many|TRBV5-1
CASSKTGEGNSPLHF
>TRBD1|TRBJ2-3|NA|TRBV7-7
CASSPGTARTDTQYF
>NA|TRBJ1-1|many|TRBV5-6
CASSLVDSLNTEAFF
>NA|TRBJ1-2|many|TRBV20-1
CSASIRDPNYGYTF
>NA|TRBJ1-2|many|TRBV5-8
CASSLGTDGNYGYTF
>TRBD1|TRBJ1-1|many|TRBV29-1
CSVDRTGNTEAFF
>NA|TRBJ2-5|many|TRBV5-6
CASSFGYQETQYF
>NA|TRBJ2-7|many|TRBV5-1
CASSPQGIDYEQYF
>NA|TRBJ1-2|many|TRBV5-1
CASSYRDYGYTF
>TRBD1|TRBJ2-5|many|TRBV20-1
CSAVAGTAMETQYF
>NA|TRBJ2-1|many|TRBV29-1
CSVERRDWNEQFF
>NA|TRBJ2-7|few|TRBV7-8
CASSRSAPYEQYF
>NA|TRBJ1-2|few|TRBV6-5
CASSYSGNYGYTF
>NA|TRBJ2-3|NA|TRBV11-2
CASSFGQRTDTQYF
>NA|TRBJ2-5|many|TRBV7-9
CASSLATAGPQETQYF
>NA|TRBJ1-2|few|TRBV27
CASSLSKTAGYGYTF
>NA|TRBJ2-1|many|TRBV6-5
CASRGGYNEQFF
>NA|TRBJ1-1|many|TRBV20-1
CSAEDRIDTEAFF
>NA|TRBJ2-3|NA|TRBV14
CASSQGWPDTQYF
>NA|TRBJ1-1|many|TRBV20-1
CSARIGGMGTEAFF
>TRBD2|TRBJ2-7|many|TRBV9
CASSPPGGSYEQYF
>TRBD2|TRBJ2-1|few|TRBV2
CASSGGAGPYNEQFF
>NA|TRBJ1-2|many|TRBV15
CATSAQGYGYTF